The 25 T cell receptor beta chains given below trace back to one sample, sequenced in a study of immune characterization of retroperitoneal liposarcoma. TCRdb used MiXCR to reprocess the PCR reads, holding one entry per CDR3 protein. The sample consists of 9,500 to 12,000 distinct CDR3 sequences, around a quarter of them appearing once. Sequenced sample: tumor tissue. The receptors derive from a female donor with retroperitoneal liposarcoma.

Ten or more counts support this clonotype. This sequence joins TRBV6-1 and TRBJ2-1; 7 bases fit TRBD1. The germline gives CDR1 MNHNS, CDR2 SASEGT. The CDR3 length is 16 residues. V shed 6 bases and J 13 bases; nucleotides not matched to a gene: 21. The CDR3 DNA reads TGTGCCAGCAGGCAGGGGGTGACCCAGCAGACGGAGACCCAGTTCTTC. Translated, it gives CASRQGVTQQTETQFF.

The chain joins TRBV6-8 to TRBJ1-6; D gene unclear. Per the germline V gene, CDR1 is MNHGY and CDR2 is SAAAGT. The CDR3 has 17 residues. V lost 0 bases to trimming and J lost 9 bases, with 18 bases between them. The CDR3 is CASSYSIGRGGSSPLHF. The CDR3 coding sequence is TGTGCCAGCAGTTACTCCATAGGGCGGGGAGGAAGTTCACCCCTCCACTTT.

This sequence joins TRBV7-2 and TRBJ2-1; the D is unclear. Trimming pared 1 base from V and 10 bases from J, leaving 11 bases between. Germline lookup yields CDR1 SGHTA and CDR2 FQGNSA. This CDR3 comprises 13 residues. CDR3 DNA sequence: TGTGCCAGCAGCTTAGGTCGGAATTACGAGCAGTTCTTC. Translation: CASSLGRNYEQFF. The variable domain in full, completed from reference TRBV7-2 and TRBJ2-1, reads GAGVSQSPSNKVTEKGKDVELRCDPISGHTALYWYRQSLGQGLEFLIYFQGNSAPDKSGLPSDRFSAERTGGSVSTLTIQRTQQEDSAVYLCASSLGRNYEQFFGPGTRLTVL.

Here the CDR3 reads CASSLAGQGNNEQYF. In DNA, the CDR3 is TGTGCCAGCAGCTTAGCAGGACAGGGCAACAATGAGCAGTACTTC. The chain recombines TRBV7-6 with TRBJ2-5; 8 bases fit TRBD1. CDR1 SGHVS and CDR2 FNYEAQ come from the germline V gene. The J segment lost 11 bases and the V segment lost 0 bases, leaving 11 bases of the junction unmatched. The CDR3 has 15 residues.

The chain combines TRBV27 with TRBJ2-1, with D perhaps assigned TRBD1 or TRBD2 (5 bases each). This CDR3 spans 15 amino acids. Trimming pared 6 bases from V and 3 bases from J, leaving 15 bases between. Germline CDR1 is MNHEY and CDR2 is SMNVEV (reference sequence). The CDR3 loop is CASSPPGRDYNEQFF. In DNA, the CDR3 is TGTGCCAGCAGCCCACCGGGACGAGACTACAATGAGCAGTTCTTC.

The chain uses TRBV6-1 and TRBJ2-1, with D possibly being TRBD2 (5 bases). This CDR3 region has 12 residues. CDR1 and CDR2 from the germline V gene are MNHNS and SASEGT. V was cut by 5 bases and J by 13 bases, with 15 bases left in between. CDR3 loop: CASSWEQETQFF. CDR3 bases: TGTGCCAGCAGTTGGGAGCAAGAGACCCAGTTCTTC.

The chain is built from TRBV11-3 and TRBJ2-7; the D is unclear. Germline values: CDR1 SGHNT, CDR2 YENEEA. Trimming took 5 bases from V and 3 from J, leaving 5 bases between them. The CDR3 runs 11 residues. CDR3 nucleotide sequence: TGTGCCAGCAGCGCGGACTACGAGCAGTACTTC. It specifies CASSADYEQYF.

This clonotype was observed a few times. The V and J genes are TRBV10-1 and TRBJ2-4; a possible D gene is TRBD2 (5 bases). The DNA end is more similar to TRBJ2-5, so the J call may be wrong. This CDR3 spans 13 amino acids. The germline V gene has CDR1 WNHNN and CDR2 SYGVQD (reference sequence). The CDR3 DNA reads TGCGCCAGCAGTGAGATTCAGGCGGGGACCCAGTACTTC. Its protein product is CASSEIQAGTQYF.

This clonotype was recorded only once. The chain is built from TRBV6-2 or TRBV6-3 and TRBJ2-1; D remains unclear. The DNA end is a closer match to TRBJ2-7, so the J assignment may be wrong. This CDR3 has 14 residues. CDR1 and CDR2 (germline): MNHEY, SVGEGT. For the CDR3, the DNA is TGTGCCAGCAGTTACGGGGTGGATTACAATGAGCAGTACTTC. It codes for CASSYGVDYNEQYF.

This clonotype has at least ten counts. The chain employs TRBV6-1 and TRBJ1-2; unclear D gene. Germline V gene data show CDR1 as MNHNS and CDR2 as SASEGT. Trimming stripped 1 base from V and 5 bases from J, with 11 bases between. CDR3 length: 14 amino acids. The CDR3 protein is CASSEGIGQYGYTF. CDR3 DNA sequence: TGTGCCAGCAGTGAAGGAATAGGGCAGTATGGCTACACCTTC.

This clonotype is deemed medium-sized. The V and J genes are TRBV6-6 and TRBJ2-1; D gene uncertain. In germline, CDR1 is MNHNY, CDR2 SVGAGI (reference sequence). V was pared by 2 bases and J by 0 bases, with 11 bases between. The CDR3 length is 16 residues. In nucleotides, the CDR3 is TGTGCCAGCAGTTACCTCAGCATAAGCTCCTACAATGAGCAGTTCTTC. Its translation is CASSYLSISSYNEQFF.

This clonotype is categorized as medium-sized. The genes are TRBV28 and TRBJ2-5, with 12 bases that match TRBD2. CDR3 length: 15 residues. J gave up 4 bases and V 5 bases, and 5 bases lay outside the gene matches. Germline V gives CDR1 MDHEN, CDR2 SYDVKM. CDR3 DNA sequence: TGTGCCAGCAGTCCCCCACTAGCGGGAGGAGAGACCCAGTACTTC. It is translated as CASSPPLAGGETQYF.

The chain carries TRBV10-3 and TRBJ2-3; TRBD2 is a possible D gene (5 bases). The CDR3 has 13 amino acids. Looked up from germline, CDR1 is ENHRY and CDR2 is SYGVKD. Trimming took 6 bases from V and 0 from J, leaving 7 bases between them. The CDR3 DNA is TGTGCCATCAGCAGGACTAGCACAGATACGCAGTATTTT. Translation gives CAISRTSTDTQYF.

The chain combines TRBV12-5 with TRBJ1-5, with D unresolved. The CDR3 spans 12 residues. V was clipped by 6 bases and J by 14 bases, with 17 bases between them. Germline CDR1 LGHNT, CDR2 FRNRAP. This CDR3 reads CASGIPPGPEHF. In nucleotides, the CDR3 is TGTGCTAGTGGGATACCACCGGGCCCCGAGCATTTT.

This clonotype is medium-sized. The CDR3 region has the DNA TGTGCCAGCAGCTTAATGCCGGACGCCTACGAGCAGTACTTC. It encodes CASSLMPDAYEQYF. This chain links TRBV11-2 with TRBJ2-7; D not certain. The length of the CDR3 is 14 residues. CDR1 is SGHAT, CDR2 FQNNGV, per germline. Between the trimmed V and J ends, which lost 2 bases and 2 bases, there was a span of 10 bases. The variable domain in full, completed from reference TRBV11-2 and TRBJ2-7, reads EAGVAQSPRYKIIEKRQSVAFWCNPISGHATLYWYQQILGQGPKLLIQFQNNGVVDDSQLPKDRFSAERLKGVDSTLKIQPAKLEDSAVYLCASSLMPDAYEQYFGPGTRLTVT.

This clonotype was seen ten or more times. The rearrangement uses TRBV6-1 and TRBJ2-1; 7 bases align to TRBD2. CDR3 length: 14 amino acids. V was pared by 8 bases and J by 10 bases, with 14 bases of the junction left unmatched. Per germline, CDR1 MNHNS and CDR2 SASEGT. The CDR3 region is CASAGGAGVQEQFF. The DNA for the CDR3 is TGTGCCAGCGCTGGTGGGGCGGGAGTTCAGGAGCAGTTCTTC.

This rearrangement joins TRBV6-2 or TRBV6-3 to TRBJ2-5, with D unclear. V lost 2 bases and J 4 bases, leaving 2 bases between the germline ends. The germline CDR1 and CDR2 sequences are MNHEY and SVGEGT. The CDR3 has 11 residues. This CDR3 is CASSYRETQYF. Written as DNA, the CDR3 is TGTGCCAGCAGTTACCGAGAGACCCAGTACTTC.

This clonotype appeared a few times. This chain joins TRBV6-1 and TRBJ2-1, with D unresolved. The assigned J gene may be wrong: the sequence end matches TRBJ2-7 better. The length of the CDR3 is 13 residues. Germline V gene sequence: CDR1 MNHNS, CDR2 SASEGT. The CDR3 is CASNWAAGREQYF. CDR3 coding DNA: TGTGCCAGCAATTGGGCGGCCGGGCGCGAGCAGTACTTC.

This clonotype has a single count. The V and J genes are TRBV20-1 and TRBJ2-3; D gene ambiguous. V was shortened by 3 bases and J by 0 bases, with 4 bases between the two germline ends. Germline CDR1 is DFQATT and CDR2 is SNEGSKA (reference sequence). This CDR3 has 12 residues. The CDR3 region is CSARTSTDTQYF. The CDR3 nucleotides are TGCAGTGCTAGGACTAGCACAGATACGCAGTATTTT.

The chain is built from TRBV24-1 and TRBJ2-2, with D maybe TRBD2 (5 bases). The CDR3 has 15 residues. Trimming pared 3 bases from V and 8 bases from J, leaving 15 bases between. Germline V lookup: CDR1 KGHDR, CDR2 SFDVKD. CDR3 nucleotide sequence: TGTGCCACCAGTGATCCTGGACTGGGCGCAGGGGAGCTGTTTTTT. Translated: CATSDPGLGAGELFF.

This clonotype is medium-sized (0.01 to 0.1%) by share. V usage is TRBV6-1 and J usage is TRBJ2-2; maybe TRBD2 (7 bases). The CDR3 sequence is 14 residues long. V was cut by 0 bases and J by 9 bases, with 11 bases left in between. CDR1 and CDR2 from the germline V gene are MNHNS and SASEGT. CDR3 DNA: TGTGCCAGCAGTGAAGCGGGAGGGGACAGGGAGCTGTTTTTT. Its translation: CASSEAGGDRELFF.

This clonotype was seen at least ten times. The gene calls are TRBV12-3 or TRBV12-4 and TRBJ2-1; 9 positions match TRBD2. V shed 6 bases, J shed 7 bases, and the junction held 7 bases outside the gene matches. The CDR3 runs to 14 residues. This chain's CDR3 is CASSLAGMGNEQFF. The CDR3 coding sequence is TGTGCCAGCAGCCTAGCGGGGATGGGGAATGAGCAGTTCTTC.

The rearrangement joins TRBV10-1 to TRBJ1-1; D unclear. Germline CDR1 reads WNHNN; CDR2 reads SYGVQD (reference sequence). This CDR3 comprises 14 residues. V was pared by 0 bases and J by 3 bases, with 8 bases between. The CDR3 DNA follows: TGCGCCAGCAGTGAGTCGATCGGGGACACTGAAGCTTTCTTT. It codes for CASSESIGDTEAFF.

There are a few counts of this clonotype. V usage is TRBV6-9 and J usage is TRBJ2-5; 10 bases match TRBD2. Trimming cost V 8 bases and J 1 base; bases outside gene matches: 7. CDR1 and CDR2 (germline): MNHGY, SVAAGI. The CDR3 runs 15 residues. CDR3 sequence: CASSELAGAQETQYF. CDR3 DNA sequence: TGTGCCAGCTCAGAGCTAGCGGGGGCCCAAGAGACCCAGTACTTC.

This clonotype was counted ten times or more. The chain is built from TRBV7-9 and TRBJ2-6; no reliable D call. The CDR3 is 15 amino acids. Trimming pared 8 bases from V and 0 bases from J, leaving 11 bases between. CDR1 and CDR2 from the germline V gene are SEHNR and FQNEAQ (reference sequence). CDR3 sequence: CASADLHSGANVLTF. CDR3 nucleotides: TGTGCCAGCGCAGATCTGCACTCTGGGGCCAACGTCCTGACTTTC.